The next 30 T cell receptor beta chains were all read from a single sample in a study of blood T cell repertoires in COVID-19 (dated by TCRdb to 2018 to 2021). The library was obtained by the immunoSEQ multiplex PCR assay. TCRdb re-hosts the immuneACCESS table, in-frame sequences only. Its copies lack some clones; in the studies checked, an unresolved V gene accounts for under half of them, and the cause for the rest is not known. The sample table shows roughly 10,000 clones, and roughly 76% are seen once. The ten most abundant clones make up around 7.7% of the sample. Input material: peripheral blood. The receptors here all came from a man in his 70s with active COVID-19.

CDR3 in DNA: TGTGCCAGCAGTTACACAGCAGAGACCCAGTACTTC. This gives the protein CASSYTAETQYF. This chain links TRBV6-2 or TRBV6-3 with TRBJ2-5; D unclear. Trimming took 2 bases from V and 4 from J, leaving 5 bases between them. The CDR3 runs 12 residues. Germline V gene sequence: CDR1 MNHEY, CDR2 SVGEGT.

The chain uses TRBV6-1 and TRBJ2-7; 9 positions match TRBD2. Germline values: CDR1 MNHNS, CDR2 SASEGT. The CDR3 is made up of 14 amino acids. Germline trimming cut 6 bases from V and 4 bases from J; bases unmatched to any gene: 7. In nucleotides, the CDR3 is TGTGCCAGCAGACCTAGCGGGGATCCTTACGAGCAGTACTTC. Its protein is CASRPSGDPYEQYF.

A single count supports this clone. The rearrangement uses TRBV6-2 or TRBV6-3 and TRBJ2-5, with 9 bases matching TRBD1. In germline, CDR1 is MNHEY, CDR2 SVGEGT. CDR3 length: 15 residues. The trim removed 5 bases at V and 4 bases at J, leaving 8 bases unmatched. The CDR3 here is CASSHTGTGRETQYF. In nucleotides, the CDR3 is TGTGCCAGCAGTCATACCGGGACAGGGAGAGAGACCCAGTACTTC.

The chain employs TRBV10-3 and TRBJ2-1; D may be TRBD2 (6 bases). This CDR3 has 15 amino acids. Between the trimmed V and J ends, which lost 2 bases and 8 bases, there was a span of 16 bases. The germline gives CDR1 ENHRY, CDR2 SYGVKD. The CDR3 region is CAISELGPAGDEQFF. As DNA, the CDR3 is TGTGCCATCAGTGAGCTAGGACCAGCGGGCGATGAGCAGTTCTTC.

V is TRBV19 and J is TRBJ1-6, with 8 bases identical to TRBD1. The CDR3 consists of 15 residues. V lost 5 bases and J lost 7; bases outside the gene matches: 7. Germline assignment: CDR1 LNHDA and CDR2 SQIVND (reference sequence). CDR3 sequence (DNA): TGTGCCAGTAGTGATCGGACAGGGACGAATTCACCCCTCCACTTT. It encodes CASSDRTGTNSPLHF.

The rearrangement joins TRBV7-3 to TRBJ2-2; 8 bases map to TRBD1. The germline gives CDR1 SGHTA, CDR2 FQGTGA. V dropped 5 bases and J dropped 8; count of bases not matched to a gene: 13. This CDR3 is 16 amino acids long. CDR3 nucleotide sequence: TGTGCCAGCAGCCCCCAGGACAGGGTTCATCTAGGGGAGCTGTTTTTT. This sequence encodes CASSPQDRVHLGELFF.

This chain links TRBV28 with TRBJ1-6; 7 nucleotides agree with TRBD1. Looked up from germline, CDR1 is MDHEN and CDR2 is SYDVKM. Trimming removed 4 bases from V and 7 bases from J; junction bases left unmatched: 16. This CDR3 is built from 18 residues. CDR3 region: CASSYGRAFRGDNSPLHF. DNA for the CDR3: TGTGCCAGCAGTTATGGTAGGGCCTTCAGGGGGGACAATTCACCCCTCCACTTT.

Only one count was recorded for this clone. V usage is TRBV30 and J usage is TRBJ2-3, with no clear D. CDR1 is GTSNPN and CDR2 is SVGIG in the germline V gene (reference sequence). The CDR3 extends over 12 amino acids. Trimming removed 2 bases at V and 1 base at J, with 4 bases between. The CDR3 loop is CAWSSGTDTQYF. In DNA form, the CDR3 reads TGTGCCTGGAGTTCGGGCACAGATACGCAGTATTTT. The variable domain in full, with the rest retrieved from reference TRBV30 and TRBJ2-3, is SQTIHQWPATLVQPVGSPLSLECTVEGTSNPNLYWYRQAAGRGLQLLFYSVGIGQISSEVPQNLSASRPQDRQFILSSKKLLLSDSGFYLCAWSSGTDTQYFGPGTRLTVL.

The chain carries TRBV7-2 and TRBJ2-7; no firm D call. Trimming cost V 5 bases and J 2 bases, with 19 bases left between them. The germline V gene encodes CDR1 SGHTA and CDR2 FQGNSA. This CDR3 contains 16 residues. CDR3 nucleotides: TGTGCCAGCAGCCCCGAGAAGGTGGGCCTTACCTACGAGCAGTACTTC. This gives the protein CASSPEKVGLTYEQYF. Combining the CDR3 with reference TRBV7-2 and TRBJ2-7 gives the whole variable domain GAGVSQSPSNKVTEKGKDVELRCDPISGHTALYWYRQSLGQGLEFLIYFQGNSAPDKSGLPSDRFSAERTGGSVSTLTIQRTQQEDSAVYLCASSPEKVGLTYEQYFGPGTRLTVT.

The rearrangement links TRBV18 to TRBJ1-5, with TRBD1 matching over 9 bases. The junction had 10 bases not matched to a gene; V was cut back by 1 base and J by 0 bases. Germline CDR1 KGHSH, CDR2 LQKENI. CDR3 length: 19 residues. For the CDR3, the DNA is TGTGCCAGCTCACCACTACGACAGGGGGGAGGTTATAGCAATCAGCCCCAGCATTTT. Protein: CASSPLRQGGGYSNQPQHF. Using reference TRBV18 and TRBJ1-5 for the parts outside the CDR3, the full variable domain is NAGVMQNPRHLVRRRGQEARLRCSPMKGHSHVYWYRQLPEEGLKFMVYLQKENIIDESGMPKERFSAEFPKEGPSILRIQQVVRGDSAAYFCASSPLRQGGGYSNQPQHFGDGTRLSIL.

The chain joins TRBV9 to TRBJ1-4, with D uncertain. Germline values: CDR1 SGDLS, CDR2 YYNGEE. The CDR3 sequence is 17 residues long. Trimming removed 0 bases from V and 3 bases from J, with 15 bases in between. This CDR3 reads CASSVEGGWEANEKLFF. DNA of the CDR3: TGTGCCAGCAGCGTAGAAGGAGGGTGGGAGGCTAATGAAAAACTGTTTTTT. Variable domain in full (rest from reference TRBV9 and TRBJ1-4): DSGVTQTPKHLITATGQRVTLRCSPRSGDLSVYWYQQSLDQGLQFLIQYYNGEERAKGNILERFSAQQFPDLHSELNLSSLELGDSALYFCASSVEGGWEANEKLFFGSGTQLSVL.

The V gene is TRBV7-2, the J gene TRBJ2-3; D gene ambiguous. This CDR3 spans 16 amino acids. Germline V gene data show CDR1 as SGHTA and CDR2 as FQGNSA. The V end was cut by 5 bases, the J end by 0 bases, with 15 bases between. The chain's CDR3 is CASSQTLSSSTDTQYF. Written as DNA, the CDR3 is TGTGCCAGCAGCCAGACTCTTAGTAGTAGCACAGATACGCAGTATTTT.

The chain links TRBV7-9 to TRBJ1-6, with D tentatively TRBD1 (6 bases). The ends were cut back, 3 bases at V and 8 bases at J, with 14 bases in the middle. CDR1 and CDR2 from the germline V gene are SEHNR and FQNEAQ (reference sequence). There are 15 residues in the CDR3. This chain's CDR3 is CASSLPQKGDSPLHF. The CDR3 region has the DNA TGTGCCAGCAGCTTGCCCCAAAAGGGGGATTCACCCCTCCACTTT.

This clone was seen just once. This chain uses TRBV7-6 with TRBJ2-2; TRBD2 aligns across 7 bases. The CDR3 is made up of 16 amino acids. Trimming cost V 1 base and J 1 base; bases outside gene matches: 3. Germline-derived CDR1 and CDR2 are SGHVS and FNYEAQ. The CDR3 DNA reads TGTGCCAGCAGCTTAGGCCTAGCGGTGAACACCGGGGAGCTGTTTTTT. Encoded protein: CASSLGLAVNTGELFF.

The chain recombines TRBV29-1 with TRBJ2-7; a weak D match, TRBD1 (6 bases). CDR1 SQVTM and CDR2 ANQGSEA come from the germline V gene. V lost 6 bases and J lost 1, with 16 bases in between. CDR3 size: 14 residues. The CDR3 region is CSVVTGLGSYEQYF. CDR3 DNA sequence: TGCAGCGTCGTTACAGGGTTAGGTTCCTACGAGCAGTACTTC.

The chain joins TRBV18 to TRBJ1-2, with D unresolved. This CDR3 is 14 amino acids long. Germline V gene sequence: CDR1 KGHSH, CDR2 LQKENI. V was trimmed by 3 bases and J by 6 bases, leaving 14 bases between them. CDR3 sequence reads: CASSPFQNKNGYTF. The CDR3 coding sequence is TGTGCCAGCTCACCTTTCCAGAATAAGAATGGCTACACCTTC. The whole variable domain, remainder taken from reference TRBV18 and TRBJ1-2, is NAGVMQNPRHLVRRRGQEARLRCSPMKGHSHVYWYRQLPEEGLKFMVYLQKENIIDESGMPKERFSAEFPKEGPSILRIQQVVRGDSAAYFCASSPFQNKNGYTFGSGTRLTVV.

The chain couples TRBV9 to TRBJ2-3; 7 positions agree with TRBD2. Germline assignment: CDR1 SGDLS and CDR2 YYNGEE. The CDR3 is made up of 16 amino acids. V was pared by 0 bases and J by 2 bases, with 6 bases of the junction left unmatched. The CDR3 bases are TGTGCCAGCAGCGTAGGTTTCGGGGACTACACAGATACGCAGTATTTT. The encoded protein is CASSVGFGDYTDTQYF.

This clone has a single count. V is TRBV27 and J is TRBJ1-5; no firm D call. V was cut by 5 bases and J by 5 bases, with 13 bases left in between. This CDR3 contains 14 residues. Germline lookup yields CDR1 MNHEY and CDR2 SMNVEV (reference sequence). The CDR3 sequence is CASSLGRGYQPQHF. In DNA form, the CDR3 reads TGTGCCAGCAGTCTAGGCCGGGGATATCAGCCCCAGCATTTT.

The chain is built from TRBV19 and TRBJ2-1; maybe TRBD1 (7 bases). The germline gives CDR1 LNHDA, CDR2 SQIVND (reference sequence). V was pared by 5 bases and J by 7 bases, with 27 bases between. This CDR3 comprises 18 residues. The CDR3 region has the DNA TGTGCCAGTAGTCCCCACCAAGGCACAGGGGTGGGGAGGAATGAGCAGTTCTTC. It yields the protein CASSPHQGTGVGRNEQFF.

The DNA for the CDR3 is TGTGCCAGCAGCGTAGGATGGCTAGCGGAGTTATACAATGAGCAGTTCTTC. Encoded protein: CASSVGWLAELYNEQFF. V is TRBV9 and J is TRBJ2-1, with 7 bases identical to TRBD2. CDR1 and CDR2 (germline): SGDLS, YYNGEE. There are 17 residues in the CDR3. The V segment lost 0 bases and the J segment 4 bases; nucleotides outside the gene matches: 10.

The V gene is TRBV19, the J gene TRBJ2-2, with 8 positions matching TRBD1. The trim removed 3 bases at V and 7 bases at J, leaving 4 bases unmatched. Germline CDR1 LNHDA, CDR2 SQIVND (reference sequence). CDR3 length: 14 residues. CDR3 amino acids: CASSMTGAVGELFF. CDR3 DNA sequence: TGTGCCAGTAGTATGACAGGGGCGGTCGGGGAGCTGTTTTTT.

The chain joins TRBV5-1 to TRBJ1-2, with 7 bases that match TRBD1. Germline V gene data show CDR1 as SGHRS and CDR2 as YFSETQ. Losses at the gene ends were 0 bases for V and 0 bases for J; bases not matched to a gene: 11. The CDR3 loop spans 18 amino acids. CDR3 bases: TGCGCCAGCAGCTTGGCCTTTGGTGGGACAGCGACTAACTATGGCTACACCTTC. Encoded protein: CASSLAFGGTATNYGYTF.

The CDR3 DNA sequence: TGTGCCAGCAACCGACGCGGGGGCAGGGGAAGGAACGAGCAGTACTTC. Translated, it gives CASNRRGGRGRNEQYF. The chain carries TRBV6-4 and TRBJ2-7, with a weak D call TRBD2 (7 bases). CDR3 size: 16 residues. The germline V gene encodes CDR1 MRHNA and CDR2 SNTAGT. V lost 7 bases and J 5 bases, leaving 24 bases between the germline ends.

V gene TRBV7-8 combines with J gene TRBJ2-5; possibly TRBD1 for D (6 bases). Trimming removed 5 bases from V and 6 bases from J, with 22 bases in between. The germline V gene has CDR1 SGHVS and CDR2 FQNEAQ. This CDR3 comprises 16 residues. The CDR3 spells CASSLRDRDMSKTQYF. The CDR3 region has the DNA TGTGCCAGCAGCCTAAGGGACCGGGACATGTCCAAGACCCAGTACTTC.

The rearrangement uses TRBV28 and TRBJ1-2; D is perhaps TRBD1 (5 bases). CDR1 and CDR2 from the germline V gene are MDHEN and SYDVKM. This CDR3 is 12 amino acids long. Between the trimmed V and J ends, which lost 9 bases and 5 bases, there was a span of 13 bases. The CDR3 is CASSGGDYGYTF. CDR3 nucleotides: TGTGCCAGTTCGGGGGGAGATTATGGCTACACCTTC.

The chain has TRBV7-2 and TRBJ2-3, with D possibly matching TRBD2 (5 bases). The CDR3 runs to 14 residues. The V and J ends lost 5 bases and 4 bases respectively, with 13 bases between them. CDR1 is SGHTA, CDR2 FQGNSA, per germline. In nucleotides, the CDR3 is TGTGCCAGCAGCCCTAGAGGGCCCCCAGATACGCAGTATTTT. This encodes CASSPRGPPDTQYF. Full variable domain (rest looked up from reference TRBV7-2 and TRBJ2-3): GAGVSQSPSNKVTEKGKDVELRCDPISGHTALYWYRQSLGQGLEFLIYFQGNSAPDKSGLPSDRFSAERTGGSVSTLTIQRTQQEDSAVYLCASSPRGPPDTQYFGPGTRLTVL.

This CDR3 reads CASSPRTSGYNEQFF. CDR3 nucleotide sequence: TGTGCCAGCAGCCCCCGGACTAGCGGCTACAATGAGCAGTTCTTC. This chain links TRBV7-2 with TRBJ2-1, with 10 bases matching TRBD2. The CDR3 totals 15 residues. V shed 5 bases, J shed 3 bases, and the junction held 4 bases outside the gene matches. Per germline, CDR1 SGHTA and CDR2 FQGNSA.

The J gene is TRBJ1-2, the V gene TRBV4-3; 10 positions match TRBD1. Germline V gene data show CDR1 as LGHNA and CDR2 as YSLEER. The ends lost 0 bases at V and 7 bases at J; junction bases unmatched: 5. CDR3 size: 15 residues. CDR3: CASSQDGTGAVGYTF. The DNA of the CDR3 is TGCGCCAGCAGCCAAGACGGGACAGGGGCGGTTGGCTACACCTTC.

The J gene is TRBJ2-1, the V gene TRBV13; no clear D. Trimming took off 5 bases at V and 3 bases at J, with 20 bases between the two ends. Looked up from germline, CDR1 is PRHDT and CDR2 is FYEKMQ (reference sequence). The CDR3 runs to 17 residues. CDR3 protein: CASSDTWVSKFYNEQFF. The DNA of the CDR3 is TGTGCCAGCAGCGACACCTGGGTCAGCAAGTTCTACAATGAGCAGTTCTTC.

The chain uses TRBV20-1 and TRBJ2-5; TRBD2 is a possible D gene (5 bases). The CDR3 loop spans 14 amino acids. V was trimmed by 3 bases and J by 3 bases, leaving 14 bases between them. Germline CDR1 and CDR2: DFQATT and SNEGSKA (reference sequence). Here the CDR3 DNA reads TGCAGTGCTAGTGGGCGGCGGGCCAAAGAGACCCAGTACTTC. It yields the protein CSASGRRAKETQYF.